This T cell receptor (beta chain) appears in the sequencing data of a study of T-cell reconstitution after alpha-beta-depleted transplantation in children. General observations from the study: Some patients' high day-60 TCRbeta diversity was attributed to recipient cells surviving conditioning.

This clonotype was counted at least ten times. Its matching antigen is unknown. Researchers prepared the TCRbeta library using unique molecular identifiers, the study reports. TCRdb recomputed calls from the PCR reads with MiXCR, one row per CDR3 protein. The sample has more than 7,500 distinct CDR3 sequences, approximately 15% seen once. Source: PBMCs, mostly from graft donor cells, taken 60 days after TCRalphabeta/CD19-depleted stem cell transplant. The sequence was collected from a male patient younger than 18 who had a stem cell transplant for acute lymphoblastic leukemia, so the T cells may come from the graft donor.

CDR3: CASSLEGTVYEQYF. As DNA, the CDR3 is TGTGCCAGCAGTCTAGAGGGGACAGTCTACGAGCAGTACTTC. The chain employs TRBV7-9 and TRBJ2-7; the match to TRBD1 covers 7 bases. The ends lost 6 bases at V and 3 bases at J; junction bases unmatched: 8. Germline CDR1 is SEHNR and CDR2 is FQNEAQ (reference sequence). This CDR3 region has 14 residues.